These 5 T cell receptor beta chains originate from one sample sequenced in a study of blood T cell repertoires in COVID-19. TCRdb's table, derived via immunoSEQ multiplex PCR, lists solely in-frame clones and lacks some. The repertoire has 210,000 or so clones, 80% to 90% of them found once; the top ten carry approximately 4.8%. Material: PBMCs or T cells enriched from blood (not recorded which). These TCRs come from a woman aged 50 to 60 who had been exposed to COVID-19.

V usage is TRBV7-9 and J usage is TRBJ1-1, with a weak D call TRBD1 (6 bases). The CDR3 runs 15 residues. With 2 bases removed from V and 4 bases from J, the gap between germline ends came to 14 bases. Per the germline V gene, CDR1 is SEHNR and CDR2 is FQNEAQ (reference sequence). The CDR3 bases are TGTGCCAGCAGCTTACTGACAGGAATGGGCACTGAAGCTTTCTTT. This gives the protein CASSLLTGMGTEAFF.

This chain uses TRBV19 with TRBJ2-2; TRBD2 agrees at 7 bases. The CDR3 totals 13 residues. Germline V CDR1 and CDR2: LNHDA, SQIVND (reference sequence). The V and J ends lost 1 base and 9 bases, in that order; junction bases with no gene match: 2. In DNA form, the CDR3 reads TGTGCCAGTAGTATAGGGGAGGGCTGGGAGCTGTTTTTT. Translated: CASSIGEGWELFF. Full variable domain (outside the CDR3, taken from reference TRBV19 and TRBJ2-2): DGGITQSPKYLFRKEGQNVTLSCEQNLNHDAMYWYRQDPGQGLRLIYYSQIVNDFQKGDIAEGYSVSREKKESFPLTVTSAQKNPTAFYLCASSIGEGWELFFGEGSRLTVL.

The V call is TRBV7-9, the J call TRBJ2-1; the match to TRBD2 covers 9 bases. V was pared by 2 bases and J by 3 bases, with 5 bases of the junction left unmatched. This CDR3 is 16 amino acids long. Germline CDR1 reads SEHNR; CDR2 reads FQNEAQ (reference sequence). The CDR3 spells CASSLLASGVYNEQFF. CDR3 DNA: TGTGCCAGCAGCTTACTGGCTAGCGGGGTCTACAATGAGCAGTTCTTC.

The chain couples TRBV2 to TRBJ2-2; TRBD1 agrees at 8 bases. CDR3 length equals 13 residues. Germline lookup yields CDR1 SNHLY and CDR2 FYNNEI. With V trimmed by 8 bases and J by 5 bases, 4 bases remained unmatched. The CDR3 DNA sequence: TGTGCCAGCCAGGGGGCTCGTACCGGGGAGCTGTTTTTT. Translating gives CASQGARTGELFF. The full variable domain, with the rest looked up from reference TRBV2 and TRBJ2-2, is EPEVTQTPSHQVTQMGQEVILRCVPISNHLYFYWYRQILGQKVEFLVSFYNNEISEKSEIFDDQFSVERPDGSNFTLKIRSTKLEDSAMYFCASQGARTGELFFGEGSRLTVL.

CDR3: CASSDEGRIRETQYF. In DNA form, the CDR3 reads TGTGCCAGCAGTGACGAAGGGAGGATCAGGGAGACCCAGTACTTC. The rearrangement uses TRBV6-4 and TRBJ2-5, with D possibly TRBD2 on 6 matching bases. This CDR3 spans 15 amino acids. V lost 2 bases and J lost 5, with 15 bases in between. Germline V gives CDR1 MRHNA, CDR2 SNTAGT.